Listed below are T cell receptor beta chains from one sample, sequenced in a study of blood T cell repertoires in COVID-19. The data were produced by immunoSEQ multiplex PCR, yet TCRdb's version contains in-frame clones alone and is incomplete. In the table there are about 130,000 clones, approximately 91% of which are singletons. Sequencing was done on a sample of peripheral blood. Source of these receptors: an elderly woman with acute or convalescent COVID-19. The CDR3 runs from the conserved cysteine through the conserved F or W. The D gene is left open where the match is weak. Size tells how often a clone was seen (once, few, many) or the class of an expanded clone, and some rows leave it out.

D gene,clone size,J gene,V gene,CDR3 protein,CDR3 DNA
TRBD1,once,TRBJ1-3,TRBV4-1,CASSQIRGTASGTIYF,TGCGCCAGCAGCCAAATTCGGGGGACAGCCTCGGGGACCATATATTTT
NA,NA,TRBJ1-1,TRBV18,CASGGQKNTEAFF,TGTGCCAGCGGGGGACAAAAGAACACTGAAGCTTTCTTT
NA,NA,TRBJ1-5,TRBV19,CATLPGIYSNQPQHF,TGTGCCACTTTACCCGGGATTTATAGCAATCAGCCCCAGCATTTT
NA,once,TRBJ2-2,TRBV7-9,CASSHHTGELFF,TGTGCCAGCAGCCATCACACCGGGGAGCTGTTTTTT
TRBD1,NA,TRBJ1-6,TRBV6-5,CASSYSDRASSPLHF,TGTGCCAGCAGTTACTCGGACAGGGCCAGCTCACCCCTCCACTTT
TRBD2,NA,TRBJ2-7,TRBV13,CASSLIATSGVYEQYF,TGTGCCAGCAGCTTAATTGCGACTAGCGGGGTGTACGAGCAGTACTTC
TRBD1,NA,TRBJ1-5,TRBV5-1,CASSLQPTGSNQPQHF,TGCGCCAGCAGCTTACAACCGACAGGGAGCAATCAGCCCCAGCATTTT
TRBD2,NA,TRBJ2-3,TRBV7-2,CASSQRLAGAADTQYF,TGTGCCAGCAGCCAGCGACTAGCGGGAGCCGCAGATACGCAGTATTTT
NA,NA,TRBJ1-4,TRBV6-1,CASSEGLRNEKLFF,TGTGCCAGCAGTGAAGGACTGAGAAATGAAAAACTGTTTTTT
NA,NA,TRBJ1-1,TRBV5-1,CASSSQTGPNTEAFF,TGCGCCAGCAGCTCCCAGACAGGACCGAACACTGAAGCTTTCTTT
TRBD1,NA,TRBJ2-5,TRBV6-5,CASRQRGRGPETQYF,TGTGCCAGCCGACAAAGGGGCAGGGGGCCGGAGACCCAGTACTTC
TRBD1,once,TRBJ2-3,TRBV7-8,CASSLATGAAGDTQYF,TGTGCCAGCAGCTTAGCGACAGGGGCCGCGGGGGATACGCAGTATTTT
NA,few,TRBJ1-2,TRBV5-1,CASSLDNNYGYTF,TGCGCCAGCAGCTTGGATAATAACTATGGCTACACCTTC
TRBD2,NA,TRBJ2-3,TRBV11-3,CASSPGTSGGQTDTQYF,TGTGCCAGCAGCCCCGGGACTAGCGGGGGCCAGACAGATACGCAGTATTTT
NA,NA,TRBJ2-1,TRBV4-2,CASSQVSGTKGYEQFF,TGTGCCAGCAGCCAAGTTTCAGGGACAAAGGGCTATGAGCAGTTCTTC
TRBD1,few,TRBJ1-1,TRBV5-8,CATNLRGQVTEAFF,TGTGCCACAAATCTCAGGGGGCAAGTCACTGAAGCTTTCTTT
TRBD1,NA,TRBJ1-1,TRBV6-5,CASSYLGQLEAFF,TGTGCCAGCAGTTACCTGGGACAGCTAGAAGCTTTCTTT
NA,NA,TRBJ1-4,TRBV7-2,CASSLGGANEKLFF,TGTGCCAGCAGCTTAGGGGGGGCTAATGAAAAACTGTTTTTT
NA,once,TRBJ1-2,TRBV2,CASRAESRGGYTF,TGTGCCAGCAGGGCCGAGTCCAGAGGAGGCTACACCTTC
NA,NA,TRBJ1-6,TRBV6-5,CASSFYFSYNSPLHF,TGTGCCAGCAGTTTTTATTTCTCCTATAATTCACCCCTCCACTTT
NA,NA,TRBJ1-2,TRBV19,CASSISNPGEDYGYTF,TGTGCCAGTAGTATTAGTAACCCAGGGGAAGACTATGGCTACACCTTC
NA,NA,TRBJ1-3,TRBV5-1,CASSLPSQGNTIYF,TGCGCCAGCAGCTTACCGTCACAGGGAAACACCATATATTTT
NA,NA,TRBJ1-6,TRBV5-1,CASSLVTGKEGSPLHF,TGCGCCAGCAGCTTGGTTACGGGAAAGGAAGGTTCACCCCTCCACTTT
NA,few,TRBJ1-2,TRBV7-2,CASSLAFGANYGYTF,TGTGCCAGCAGCTTAGCTTTCGGGGCTAACTATGGCTACACCTTC
TRBD1,NA,TRBJ1-5,TRBV6-5,CASRSDRYSNQPQHF,TGTGCCAGCAGGTCGGACAGGTATAGCAATCAGCCCCAGCATTTT
TRBD1,NA,TRBJ1-2,TRBV29-1,CSVSGTGGGTYGYTF,TGCAGCGTCTCCGGGACAGGGGGGGGGACCTATGGCTACACCTTC
TRBD2,few,TRBJ2-2,TRBV7-2,CASSLGGAGGPPGELFF,TGTGCCAGCAGCCTAGGGGGAGCGGGAGGGCCCCCCGGGGAGCTGTTTTTT
NA,once,TRBJ1-2,TRBV28,CASSLAGYGYTF,TGTGCCAGCAGTTTAGCGGGTTATGGCTACACCTTC
NA,NA,TRBJ2-7,TRBV2,CASSPGEWEQYF,TGTGCCAGCAGTCCAGGGGAGTGGGAGCAGTACTTC
NA,NA,TRBJ2-1,TRBV5-6,CASSFSGVRANEQFF,TGTGCCAGCAGCTTTTCGGGAGTGCGGGCCAATGAGCAGTTCTTC
NA,NA,TRBJ2-5,TRBV7-2,CASSFSVGRAYLEETQYF,TGTGCCAGCAGCTTTAGTGTGGGCAGGGCTTATCTGGAAGAGACCCAGTACTTC
TRBD1,NA,TRBJ1-4,TRBV10-3,CAISKTGGGKLFF,TGTGCCATCAGTAAAACAGGGGGCGGGAAACTGTTTTTT
NA,NA,TRBJ2-3,TRBV11-2,CASSLIGQGHTDTQYF,TGTGCCAGCAGCTTAATCGGTCAGGGACACACAGATACGCAGTATTTT
NA,NA,TRBJ1-3,TRBV18,CASSPRPGLFENTIYF,TGTGCCAGCTCACCACGGCCGGGACTTTTTGAAAACACCATATATTTT
TRBD1,few,TRBJ1-6,TRBV9,CASSGGTGNLPLHF,TGTGCCAGCAGCGGCGGGACAGGGAATTTGCCCCTCCACTTT
TRBD1,NA,TRBJ1-6,TRBV4-3,CASSQEIGQGKSPLHF,TGCGCCAGCAGCCAAGAAATCGGACAGGGAAAATCACCCCTCCACTTT
NA,NA,TRBJ1-2,TRBV24-1,CATSDFGGRNGYTF,TGTGCCACCAGTGATTTTGGGGGCAGGAATGGCTACACCTTC
NA,NA,TRBJ2-2,TRBV27,CASSPRGTHTGELFF,TGTGCCAGCAGCCCCCGGGGGACTCACACCGGGGAGCTGTTTTTT
NA,NA,TRBJ2-5,TRBV5-4,CASSTQEQETQYF,TGTGCCAGCAGCACACAGGAACAAGAGACCCAGTACTTC
NA,NA,TRBJ1-1,TRBV19,CASSPGEWGNTEAFF,TGTGCCAGTAGTCCAGGGGAATGGGGGAACACTGAAGCTTTCTTT
TRBD1,NA,TRBJ1-2,TRBV5-1,CASSLAPRDSFYGYTF,TGCGCCAGCAGCTTGGCCCCCCGGGACAGTTTCTATGGCTACACCTTC
TRBD2,NA,TRBJ2-7,TRBV4-2,CASSPTAGGRSYEQYF,TGTGCCAGCAGCCCCACTGCGGGGGGGCGGTCCTACGAGCAGTACTTC
NA,few,TRBJ1-2,TRBV19,CASSFHDSGGYTF,TGTGCCAGTAGTTTCCACGACAGTGGAGGCTACACCTTC
TRBD1,NA,TRBJ1-2,TRBV19,CASSIGQGIGGYTF,TGTGCCAGTAGTATAGGACAGGGAATAGGCGGCTACACCTTC
TRBD1,NA,TRBJ2-5,TRBV7-9,CASSLSLRDRGKETQYF,TGTGCCAGCAGCTTAAGTCTCCGGGACAGGGGAAAAGAGACCCAGTACTTC
NA,NA,TRBJ1-1,TRBV10-3,CAINRQKNTEAFF,TGTGCCATCAATCGACAGAAGAACACTGAAGCTTTCTTT
NA,NA,TRBJ1-2,TRBV18,CASSPPSGKRYYGYTF,TGTGCCAGCTCACCACCATCCGGGAAGAGGTACTATGGCTACACCTTC
NA,NA,TRBJ1-4,TRBV2,CASSEREKLFF,TGTGCCAGCAGTGAACGGGAAAAACTGTTTTTT
TRBD1,few,TRBJ1-5,TRBV2,CASSATGSNQPQHF,TGTGCCAGCAGTGCGACAGGGAGCAATCAGCCCCAGCATTTT
TRBD2,NA,TRBJ2-2,TRBV9,CASGLAGTAGELFF,TGTGCCAGCGGACTAGCGGGAACTGCCGGGGAGCTGTTTTTT
TRBD1,NA,TRBJ2-7,TRBV15,CATSREGPGTGNEQYF,TGTGCCACCAGCAGAGAAGGTCCCGGGACAGGGAACGAGCAGTACTTC
TRBD2,NA,TRBJ2-1,TRBV19,CASSIEGGRANNEQFF,TGTGCCAGTAGTATTGAAGGCGGGAGGGCCAACAATGAGCAGTTCTTC
TRBD2,NA,TRBJ2-7,TRBV7-6,CASSLEAARGGYFYEQYF,TGTGCCAGCAGCTTAGAGGCAGCGCGGGGGGGATATTTCTACGAGCAGTACTTC
NA,few,TRBJ2-7,TRBV6-1,CASSDLNRDHEQYF,TGTGCCAGCAGTGACCTAAACAGGGACCACGAGCAGTACTTC
TRBD1,few,TRBJ1-5,TRBV6-2/TRBV6-3,CASSRGQEKGQPQHF,TGTGCCAGCAGTCGGGGACAGGAGAAGGGGCAGCCCCAGCATTTT